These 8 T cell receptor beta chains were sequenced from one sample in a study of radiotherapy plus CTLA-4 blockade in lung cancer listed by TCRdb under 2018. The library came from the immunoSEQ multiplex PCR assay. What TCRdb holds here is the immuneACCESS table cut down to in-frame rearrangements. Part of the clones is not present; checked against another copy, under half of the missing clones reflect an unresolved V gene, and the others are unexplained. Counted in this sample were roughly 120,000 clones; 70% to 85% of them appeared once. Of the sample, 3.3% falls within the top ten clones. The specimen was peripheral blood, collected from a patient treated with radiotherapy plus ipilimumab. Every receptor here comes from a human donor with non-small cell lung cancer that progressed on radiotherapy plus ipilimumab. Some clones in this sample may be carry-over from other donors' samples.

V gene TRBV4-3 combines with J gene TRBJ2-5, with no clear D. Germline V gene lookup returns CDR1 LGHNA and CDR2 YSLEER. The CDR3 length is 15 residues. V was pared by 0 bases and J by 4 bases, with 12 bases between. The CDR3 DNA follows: TGCGCCAGCAGCCAAGATCCCCACAGAGGAGAGACCCAGTACTTC. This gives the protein CASSQDPHRGETQYF.

CDR3 sequence reads: CASRGVGGGETQYF. As DNA, the CDR3 is TGTGCCAGCAGAGGGGTAGGGGGCGGAGAGACCCAGTACTTC. V gene TRBV5-8 combines with J gene TRBJ2-5; 7 nucleotides line up with TRBD1. The V gene's germline CDR1 is SGHTS and CDR2 YDEGEE. The CDR3 sequence is 14 residues long. V was clipped by 5 bases and J by 4 bases; unmatched bases: 8.

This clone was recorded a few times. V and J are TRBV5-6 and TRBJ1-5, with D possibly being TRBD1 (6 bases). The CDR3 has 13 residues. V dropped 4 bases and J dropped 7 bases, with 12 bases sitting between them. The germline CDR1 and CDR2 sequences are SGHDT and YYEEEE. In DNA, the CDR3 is TGTGCCAGCAGCACAGGGAGTGGGCAGCCCCAGCATTTT. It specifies CASSTGSGQPQHF.

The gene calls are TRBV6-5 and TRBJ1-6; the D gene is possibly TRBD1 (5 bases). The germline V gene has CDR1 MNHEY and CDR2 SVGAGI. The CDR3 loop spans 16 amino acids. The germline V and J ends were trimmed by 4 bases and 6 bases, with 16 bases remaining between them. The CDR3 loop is CASSLKRQLPNSPLHF. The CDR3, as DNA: TGTGCCAGCAGTTTGAAGCGACAGTTGCCTAATTCACCCCTCCACTTT.

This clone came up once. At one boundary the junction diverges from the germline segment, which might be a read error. DNA of the CDR3: TGTGCCACCAGCAGAGGACGGGGGGGACAGACCTTC. This sequence encodes CATSRGRGGQTF. The chain carries TRBV15 and TRBJ2-7; a possible D gene is TRBD2 (8 bases). From germline, CDR1 is LNHNV and CDR2 YYDKDF (reference sequence). The CDR3 is made up of 12 amino acids.

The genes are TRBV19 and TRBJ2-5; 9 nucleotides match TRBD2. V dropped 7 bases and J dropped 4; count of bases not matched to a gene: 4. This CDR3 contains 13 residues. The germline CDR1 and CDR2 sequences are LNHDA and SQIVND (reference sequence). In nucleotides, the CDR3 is TGTGCCAGTAAGGGACTAGCAGGAGAGACCCAGTACTTC. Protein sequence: CASKGLAGETQYF. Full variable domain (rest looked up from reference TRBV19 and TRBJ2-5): DGGITQSPKYLFRKEGQNVTLSCEQNLNHDAMYWYRQDPGQGLRLIYYSQIVNDFQKGDIAEGYSVSREKKESFPLTVTSAQKNPTAFYLCASKGLAGETQYFGPGTRLLVL.

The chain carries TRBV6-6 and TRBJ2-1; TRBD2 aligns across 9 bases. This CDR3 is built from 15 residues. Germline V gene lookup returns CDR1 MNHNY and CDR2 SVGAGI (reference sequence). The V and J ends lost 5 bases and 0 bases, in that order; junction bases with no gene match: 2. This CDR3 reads CASSVAGVSYNEQFF. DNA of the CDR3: TGTGCCAGCAGTGTAGCGGGGGTCTCCTACAATGAGCAGTTCTTC.

CDR3 amino acids: CASSSRDRANYEQYF. In DNA, the CDR3 is TGTGCCAGTAGTTCCCGGGACAGAGCAAACTACGAGCAGTACTTC. The chain links TRBV19 to TRBJ2-7; 7 nucleotides match TRBD1. V lost 5 bases and J lost 3; bases outside the gene matches: 10. Germline lookup yields CDR1 LNHDA and CDR2 SQIVND (reference sequence). The CDR3 has 15 amino acids.